The present entry profiles one T cell receptor beta chain with its context. Its cognate antigen is unknown. The sample is drawn from a study of shared clonotypes between healthy human individuals. Overall study results and limits: Among non-shared clonotypes, generation probabilities were lower than among those shared by all four donors. Genetic and exposure-history diversity was limited by the small donor number.

Germline lookup yields CDR1 SGHRS and CDR2 YFSETQ. The V end was cut by 2 bases, the J end by 6 bases, with 15 bases between. The CDR3 extends over 14 amino acids. For every subset, genomic DNA was evenly distributed across several immunoSEQ plates. Method: immunoSEQ multiplex PCR; TCRdb's copy keeps in-frame clones and lacks some. The sample gives 2 million or so clones, 90% to 95% of which show up once; about 0.13% is in the top ten. The rearrangement joins TRBV5-1 to TRBJ2-7, with D uncertain. The sequence came from a man between 18 and 29 years old in good health. What was sequenced was naive CD4+ T cells sorted from blood. Subset: CD45RA+ positively selected. In DNA, the CDR3 is TGCGCCAGCAGCTTCGCGACGGCTTTTGGCGAGCAGTACTTC. Amino acid sequence: CASSFATAFGEQYF.